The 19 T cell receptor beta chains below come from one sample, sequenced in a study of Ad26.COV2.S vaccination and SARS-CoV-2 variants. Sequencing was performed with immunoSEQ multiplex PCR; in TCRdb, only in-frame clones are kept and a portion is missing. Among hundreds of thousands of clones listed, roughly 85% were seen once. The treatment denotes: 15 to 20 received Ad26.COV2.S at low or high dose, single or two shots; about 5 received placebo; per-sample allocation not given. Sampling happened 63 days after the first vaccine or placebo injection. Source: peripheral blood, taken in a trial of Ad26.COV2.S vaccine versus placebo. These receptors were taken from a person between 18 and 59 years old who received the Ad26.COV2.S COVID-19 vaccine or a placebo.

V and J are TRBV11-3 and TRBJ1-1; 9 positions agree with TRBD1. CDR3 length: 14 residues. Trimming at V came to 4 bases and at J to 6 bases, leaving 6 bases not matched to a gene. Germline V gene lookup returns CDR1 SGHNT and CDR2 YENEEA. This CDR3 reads CASSWTGASAEAFF. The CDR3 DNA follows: TGTGCCAGCAGCTGGACAGGGGCAAGCGCTGAAGCTTTCTTT.

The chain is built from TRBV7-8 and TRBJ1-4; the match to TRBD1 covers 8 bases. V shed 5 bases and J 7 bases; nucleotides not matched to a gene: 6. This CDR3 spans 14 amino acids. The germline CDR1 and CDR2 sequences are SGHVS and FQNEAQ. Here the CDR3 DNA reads TGTGCCAGCAGCCTGACAGGGGAGGGTGAAAAACTGTTTTTT. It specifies CASSLTGEGEKLFF.

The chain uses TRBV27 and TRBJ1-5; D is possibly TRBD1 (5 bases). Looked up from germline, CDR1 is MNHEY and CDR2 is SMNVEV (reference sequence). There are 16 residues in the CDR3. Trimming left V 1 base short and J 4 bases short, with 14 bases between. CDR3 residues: CASSLFAREENQPQHF. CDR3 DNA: TGTGCCAGCAGTTTATTTGCCAGGGAGGAGAATCAGCCCCAGCATTTT.

In DNA, the CDR3 is TGCGCCAGCAGCCGATCCGGGACTAGCGGGGGGTCAGGGAACACCGGGGAGCTGTTTTTT. It codes for CASSRSGTSGGSGNTGELFF. This chain connects TRBV5-1 to TRBJ2-2, with TRBD2 identical over 15 bases. Per the germline V gene, CDR1 is SGHRS and CDR2 is YFSETQ. The trim removed 4 bases at V and 1 base at J, leaving 11 bases unmatched. CDR3 length: 20 residues.

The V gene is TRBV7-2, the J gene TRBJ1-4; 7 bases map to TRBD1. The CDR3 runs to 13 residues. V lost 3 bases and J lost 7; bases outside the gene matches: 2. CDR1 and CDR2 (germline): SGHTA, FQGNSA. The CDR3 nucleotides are TGTGCCAGCAGCTTTGACAGGGTTGAAAAACTGTTTTTT. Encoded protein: CASSFDRVEKLFF.

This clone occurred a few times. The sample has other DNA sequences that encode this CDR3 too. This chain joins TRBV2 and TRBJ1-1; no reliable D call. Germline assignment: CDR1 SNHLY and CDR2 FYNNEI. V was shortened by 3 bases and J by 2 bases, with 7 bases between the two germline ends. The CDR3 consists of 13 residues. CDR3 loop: CASSDALNTEAFF. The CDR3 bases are TGTGCCAGCAGTGATGCCTTAAACACTGAAGCTTTCTTT.

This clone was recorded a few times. The chain's CDR3 is CASSLRPSAEQYF. CDR3 DNA sequence: TGTGCCAGCAGTTTACGGCCCTCGGCCGAGCAGTACTTC. This sequence joins TRBV27 and TRBJ2-7; D gene ambiguous. The CDR3 covers 13 residues. V was cut by 2 bases and J by 6 bases, with 11 bases left in between. The germline V gene encodes CDR1 MNHEY and CDR2 SMNVEV (reference sequence).

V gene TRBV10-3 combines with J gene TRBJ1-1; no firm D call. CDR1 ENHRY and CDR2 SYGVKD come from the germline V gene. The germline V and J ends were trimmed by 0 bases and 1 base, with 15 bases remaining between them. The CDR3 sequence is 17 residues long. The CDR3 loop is CAISESLGGGPNTEAFF. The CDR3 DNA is TGTGCCATCAGTGAGTCTCTGGGAGGTGGGCCGAACACTGAAGCTTTCTTT.

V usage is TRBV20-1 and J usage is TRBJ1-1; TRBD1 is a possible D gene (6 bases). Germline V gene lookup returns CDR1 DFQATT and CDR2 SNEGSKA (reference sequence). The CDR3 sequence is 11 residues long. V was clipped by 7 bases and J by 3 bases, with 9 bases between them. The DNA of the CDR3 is TGCAGTGTGAGGGGGGACACTGAAGCTTTCTTT. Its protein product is CSVRGDTEAFF.

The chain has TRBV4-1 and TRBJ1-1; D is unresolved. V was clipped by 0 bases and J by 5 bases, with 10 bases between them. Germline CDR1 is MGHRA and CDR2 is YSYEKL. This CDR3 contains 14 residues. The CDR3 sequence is CASSQDQGPTEAFF. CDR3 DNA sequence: TGCGCCAGCAGCCAAGATCAAGGACCTACTGAAGCTTTCTTT.

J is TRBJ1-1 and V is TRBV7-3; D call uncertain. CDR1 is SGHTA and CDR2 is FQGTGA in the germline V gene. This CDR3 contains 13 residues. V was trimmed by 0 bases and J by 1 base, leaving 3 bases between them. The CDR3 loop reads CASSLTANTEAFF. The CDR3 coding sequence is TGTGCCAGCAGCTTAACTGCGAACACTGAAGCTTTCTTT.

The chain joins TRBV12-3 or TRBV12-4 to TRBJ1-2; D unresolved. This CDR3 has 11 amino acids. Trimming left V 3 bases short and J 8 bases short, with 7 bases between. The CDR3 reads CASSFGEGYTF. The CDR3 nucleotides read TGTGCCAGCAGTTTTGGGGAAGGCTACACCTTC.

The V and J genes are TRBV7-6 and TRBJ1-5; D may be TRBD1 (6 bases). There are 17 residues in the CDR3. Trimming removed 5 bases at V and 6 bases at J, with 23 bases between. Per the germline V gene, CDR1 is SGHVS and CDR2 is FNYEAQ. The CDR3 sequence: CASSREGGGLFGQPQHF. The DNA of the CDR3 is TGTGCCAGCAGCCGAGAAGGGGGGGGTTTATTTGGTCAGCCCCAGCATTTT.

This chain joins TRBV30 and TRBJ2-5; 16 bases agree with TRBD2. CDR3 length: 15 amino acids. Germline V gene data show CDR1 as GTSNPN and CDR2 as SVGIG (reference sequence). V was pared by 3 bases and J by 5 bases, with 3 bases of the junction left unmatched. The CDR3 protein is CAWSGTSGRAETQYF. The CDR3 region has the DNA TGTGCCTGGAGCGGGACTAGCGGGAGGGCGGAGACCCAGTACTTC.

The DNA of the CDR3 is TGTGCCTGGTCCGGCAGGGGGCGGACTAATGAAAAACTGTTTTTT. As protein: CAWSGRGRTNEKLFF. V usage is TRBV30 and J usage is TRBJ1-4, with TRBD1 identical over 8 bases. Germline CDR1 and CDR2: GTSNPN and SVGIG (reference sequence). V gave up 5 bases and J gave up 2 bases; unmatched junction bases: 7. There are 15 residues in the CDR3.

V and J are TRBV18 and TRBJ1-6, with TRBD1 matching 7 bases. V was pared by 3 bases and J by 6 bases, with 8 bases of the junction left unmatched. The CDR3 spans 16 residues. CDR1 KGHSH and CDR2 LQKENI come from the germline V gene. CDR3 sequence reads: CASSPEAGTVNSPLHF. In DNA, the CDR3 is TGTGCCAGCTCACCTGAAGCCGGGACAGTTAATTCACCCCTCCACTTT.

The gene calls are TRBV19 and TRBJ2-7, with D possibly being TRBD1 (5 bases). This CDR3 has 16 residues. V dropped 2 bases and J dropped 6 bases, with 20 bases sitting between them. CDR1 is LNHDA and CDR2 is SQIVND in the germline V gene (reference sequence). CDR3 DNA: TGTGCCAGTAGTATACAGGGTGGCGGACGTCAGTCCGAGCAGTACTTC. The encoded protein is CASSIQGGGRQSEQYF. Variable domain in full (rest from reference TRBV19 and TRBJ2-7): DGGITQSPKYLFRKEGQNVTLSCEQNLNHDAMYWYRQDPGQGLRLIYYSQIVNDFQKGDIAEGYSVSREKKESFPLTVTSAQKNPTAFYLCASSIQGGGRQSEQYFGPGTRLTVT.

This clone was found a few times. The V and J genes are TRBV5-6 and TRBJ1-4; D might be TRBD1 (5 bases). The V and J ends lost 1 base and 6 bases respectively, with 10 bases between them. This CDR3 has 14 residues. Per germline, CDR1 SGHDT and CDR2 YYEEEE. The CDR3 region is CASSLTGLDEKLFF. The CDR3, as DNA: TGTGCCAGCAGCTTGACAGGCCTTGATGAAAAACTGTTTTTT.

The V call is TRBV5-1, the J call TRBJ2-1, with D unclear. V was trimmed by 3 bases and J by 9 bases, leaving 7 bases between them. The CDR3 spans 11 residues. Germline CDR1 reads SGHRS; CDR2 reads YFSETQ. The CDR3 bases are TGCGCCAGCAGCTACCAGAGTGAGCAGTTCTTC. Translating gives CASSYQSEQFF.